This TCR beta chain was profiled in a study of identical twins. Study conclusions and caveats: The more abundant beta clonotypes in cord blood had fewer insertions, and memory repertoires did not show this. The authors noted that invariant MAIT and iNKT cells could partly confound zero-insertion analyses. Within twin pairs, the out-of-frame alpha sequences they shared showed excess low generation probability. Models underestimated TCR alpha sharing (out-of-frame) in monozygotic twins.

As concerns this clonotype: Its target is not known.

The V gene's germline CDR1 is SGHRS and CDR2 YFSETQ. CDR3 size: 14 residues. V lost 3 bases and J 7 bases, leaving 16 bases between the germline ends. MiXCR, run by TCRdb on the 5' RACE reads, gives a single entry per CDR3 protein. Of 350,000 to 450,000 distinct CDR3 sequences in the sample, less than 20% were seen once. The origin of this receptor is a man aged 50-59 years in good health. V is TRBV5-1 and J is TRBJ2-5; D may match TRBD1 or TRBD2 (6 bases each). Sequences were obtained from naive T cells sorted from blood. CDR3 DNA: TGCGCCAGCAGCTCCGGAGGGACACCTCGGACCCAGTACTTC. Amino acids: CASSSGGTPRTQYF.